This TCR beta chain was identified during a study of blood T cells in healthy people across ages. Study-wide results and caveats: In older individuals, TCR beta diversity per million T cells was lower, falling roughly linearly with age.

Next came a second PCR, run for about 6 to 12 cycles, which used a sample-barcoded 5' primer along with a J-beta primer mix. TCRdb analysed the 5' RACE reads with MiXCR anew, one entry per CDR3 protein. The table has 450,000 to 600,000 distinct CDR3 sequences, about 28% seen once. This clonotype showed up just a few times. Its antigen is currently unknown. One junction end does not reproduce the germline sequence, and a read error may be involved. Separately, the same data were catalogued under a study of T cells of mothers and their children. According to that study: Sample barcodes and 2-4 random nucleotides were added by the M1S primer of the second PCR. Related mother and child pairs showed slightly greater overlap (not significant) than unrelated pairs did.

The sequencing sample was made of blood. This receptor was obtained from a boy younger than 10 in good health.

CDR3 loop: CASSSISGPPYF. The CDR3 bases are TGTGCCAGCAGCTCGATCTCGGGACCCCCGTACTTC. The chain has TRBV5-6 and TRBJ2-1, with D possibly called TRBD1 or TRBD2 (5 bases each). Looked up from germline, CDR1 is SGHDT and CDR2 is YYEEEE. The CDR3 contains 12 residues.